The rows below give T cell receptor beta chains drawn from one sample of a study of blood T cell repertoires in COVID-19. Profiled with immunoSEQ multiplex PCR; TCRdb holds only in-frame clones, not every one. The sample records some 170,000 clones, roughly 80% being singletons. Sample: peripheral blood. The origin of the receptors is a man aged 60 to 75 with acute or convalescent COVID-19. CDR3s include the opening cysteine and the closing phenylalanine or tryptophan. A D gene is named only where the DNA matches it firmly. Size values are once, few and many counts, or a class for expanded clones, and some rows have none.

>-|-|TRBJ1-2|TRBV11-1
CASSLGGNYGYTF
TGTGCCAGCAGCTTGGGGGGTAACTATGGCTACACCTTC
>-|-|TRBJ1-1|TRBV4-2
CASSRRGVEGTEAFF
TGTGCCAGCAGCCGTCGGGGTGTTGAGGGAACTGAAGCTTTCTTT
>-|-|TRBJ2-2|TRBV18
CASSPAVGTGELFF
TGTGCCAGCTCACCAGCCGTCGGCACCGGGGAGCTGTTTTTT
>-|-|TRBJ1-1|TRBV7-9
CASSLGGRVRVNTEAFF
TGTGCCAGCAGCTTAGGGGGGAGGGTGAGGGTGAACACTGAAGCTTTCTTT
>TRBD1|-|TRBJ1-6|TRBV5-5
CASRIRQGAGNSPLHF
TGTGCCAGCAGGATTCGACAGGGGGCGGGAAATTCACCCCTCCACTTT
>TRBD1|-|TRBJ2-3|TRBV19
CASSIGTAVKTDTQYF
TGTGCCAGTAGTATCGGGACAGCCGTTAAGACAGATACGCAGTATTTT
>-|once|TRBJ2-5|TRBV18
CASSLRTGKETQYF
TGTGCCAGCTCCCTAAGGACTGGAAAAGAGACCCAGTACTTC
>-|-|TRBJ2-7|TRBV7-9
CASSPRQDNYEQYF
TGTGCCAGCAGCCCTCGACAGGATAACTACGAGCAGTACTTC
>TRBD2|-|TRBJ2-1|TRBV29-1
CSVVFGSGVRYNEQFF
TGCAGCGTTGTGTTTGGTAGCGGGGTGAGATACAATGAGCAGTTCTTC
>-|-|TRBJ2-1|TRBV6-5
CASRAPGGSYNEQFF
TGTGCCAGCAGGGCACCCGGGGGATCCTACAATGAGCAGTTCTTC
>-|-|TRBJ2-5|TRBV29-1
CSVGHFQETQYF
TGCAGCGTTGGACACTTCCAAGAGACCCAGTACTTC
>-|few|TRBJ1-4|TRBV5-6
CASSLRQATNEKLFF
TGTGCCAGCAGCCTCAGACAGGCAACTAATGAAAAACTGTTTTTT
>TRBD1|-|TRBJ1-5|TRBV6-5
CASSRTGGEPQHF
TGTGCCAGCAGTCGGACAGGGGGAGAGCCCCAGCATTTT
>-|-|TRBJ1-3|TRBV7-9
CASSFGVQGNTIYF
TGTGCCAGCAGCTTTGGCGTACAGGGAAACACCATATATTTT
>-|once|TRBJ2-5|TRBV7-9
CASRSPGGETQYF
TGTGCCAGCAGATCCCCTGGAGGAGAGACCCAGTACTTC
>-|-|TRBJ2-3|TRBV29-1
CSVRDTDTQYF
TGCAGCGTTCGCGACACAGATACGCAGTATTTT
>TRBD1|once|TRBJ2-7|TRBV6-5
CASRPTGGYEQYF
TGTGCCAGCAGGCCGACAGGGGGCTACGAGCAGTACTTC